This TCR beta chain was retrieved from a study of cytomegalovirus exposure and HLA in healthy donors. Findings and limits, study-wide: Most CMV-associated TCR beta chains appeared HLA-restricted in a later analysis. A link between a missense DCLRE1C variant and TCR beta V- and J-gene trimming emerged from a later analysis. In a later analysis, an Asian-associated ancestry cluster reportedly showed fewer N-insertions than the roughly 700-donor mean. For most TCR beta V segments, an earlier analysis put the productive rate at about 87% or about 30% of the time.

A multiplex PCR was run with 60 Vbeta primers and 13 Jbeta primers. The table came from immunoSEQ multiplex PCR; TCRdb's copy has only in-frame clones and leaves some out. The table shows 100,000 or so clones, with about 70% occurring only once. The V gene lost 2 bases and the J gene lost 8 bases, with 18 bases spanning the gap. The CDR3 has 15 residues. Germline V gives CDR1 MDHEN, CDR2 SYDVKM. This clone was observed a few times. Its cognate antigen is unknown. The sequence derives from a woman in her 40s in good health and CMV-seronegative. Sequencing was carried out using PBMCs. V is TRBV28 and J is TRBJ1-2; TRBD1 is a possible D gene (6 bases). The CDR3 nucleotides are TGTGCCAGCAGTTTACCCGGGACAACCTGGGAGGGCTACACCTTC. Protein product: CASSLPGTTWEGYTF.